These 5 T cell receptor beta chains were all obtained from the same sample, sequenced in a study of shared clonotypes between healthy human individuals. Only in-frame clones appear in the TCRdb table, and some are missing; sequencing was by immunoSEQ multiplex PCR. The sample contains about 980,000 clones, over 60% of which appear only once. The sequencing sample was made of memory CD4+ T cells sorted from blood. Subset: CD45RA-negative fraction. Receptors were obtained from a man aged 18 to 35 in good health.

In DNA form, the CDR3 reads TGCAGCGTAGTAGGAGGCACTGAAGCTTTCTTT. Its protein is CSVVGGTEAFF. The chain couples TRBV29-1 to TRBJ1-1; no clear D gene. V was cut by 6 bases and J by 4 bases, with 9 bases left in between. This CDR3 spans 11 amino acids. Germline V lookup: CDR1 SQVTM, CDR2 ANQGSEA. The complete variable domain, with remaining parts taken from reference TRBV29-1 and TRBJ1-1, reads SAVISQKPSRDICQRGTSLTIQCQVDSQVTMMFWYRQQPGQSLTLIATANQGSEATYESGFVIDKFPISRPNLTFSTLTVSNMSPEDSSIYLCSVVGGTEAFFGQGTRLTVV.

This clone was recorded once. The chain combines TRBV5-1 with TRBJ2-5; unclear D gene. Germline assignment: CDR1 SGHRS and CDR2 YFSETQ. The CDR3 sequence is 15 residues long. Trimming took 4 bases from V and 1 from J, leaving 14 bases between them. CDR3 residues: CASSPGRNPQETQYF. The CDR3 DNA follows: TGCGCCAGCAGCCCCGGCCGTAACCCCCAAGAGACCCAGTACTTC.

The V and J genes are TRBV5-4 and TRBJ2-1; 7 nucleotides agree with TRBD2. From germline, CDR1 is SGHNT and CDR2 YYREEE (reference sequence). This CDR3 region has 14 residues. Unmatched junction bases numbered 5, after V lost 5 bases and J lost 3 bases. CDR3 residues: CASRVAGVYNEQFF. The CDR3 coding sequence is TGTGCCAGCAGGGTCGCGGGAGTCTACAATGAGCAGTTCTTC.

This clone was recorded a few times. This CDR3 reads CAISAASNLPGSDTQYF. CDR3 nucleotide sequence: TGTGCCATCTCAGCAGCGTCTAACCTCCCCGGTTCAGATACGCAGTATTTT. The chain employs TRBV9 and TRBJ2-3; unclear D gene. Trimming shortened V by 9 bases and J by 4 bases, and 27 bases separated the two germline ends. This CDR3 is 17 amino acids long. CDR1 is SGDLS, CDR2 YYNGEE, per germline.

This clone was counted many times. The chain has TRBV18 and TRBJ2-7; tentative D call: TRBD2 (5 bases). Trimming took 4 bases from V and 1 from J, leaving 14 bases between them. The CDR3 length is 15 residues. Germline-derived CDR1 and CDR2 are KGHSH and LQKENI. CDR3 residues: CASSRAGRGSYEQYF. CDR3 bases: TGTGCCAGCTCACGCGCGGGTCGTGGATCCTACGAGCAGTACTTC.